This T cell receptor (beta chain) is drawn from a study of CD8+ T cells in alopecia areata. Study-wide context: Skin grafts from roughly 6-12-month-old C3H/HeJ donors with spontaneous alopecia were placed on approximately 7-11-week-old female C3H/HeJ mice.

Using CD4, CD8alpha, NKG2D, NKG2ACE and other markers, pooled cutaneous lymph node cells were sorted. Following extraction, RNA underwent reverse transcription to cDNA, which served as the sequencing template. Data came from immunoSEQ multiplex PCR; TCRdb stores just in-frame clones and leaves some out. The sample presents 200,000 to 300,000 clones, none singletons. CDR3 size: 15 residues. Per germline, CDR1 MNHDT and CDR2 YYDKIL. The J segment lost 1 base and the V segment lost 3 bases, leaving 2 bases of the junction unmatched. This clone was seen many times. Its antigen is unidentified. Genes and germline are mouse. Coverage ceases 4 residues before the CDR3 finishes, and the germline J gene fills in the end. Other nucleotide sequences in the sample specify the same CDR3. Study-level points and caveats: More clonal than normal scalp was lesional scalp, particularly alopecia totalis/universalis. Mice showed clearer TCR sharing than patients did, a gap that was possibly HLA-related.

Input material: CD4+ T cells sorted from a lymph node. V and J are TRBV17 and TRBJ2-1; 8 positions agree with TRBD1. This clonotype was sampled from a C3H/HeJ mouse with alopecia areata. The strain is characterized by the MHC haplotype H2-k. The CDR3 reads CASSRDRANYAEQFF. Partial CDR3 DNA: TGTGCTAGCAGTAGGGACAGGGCAAACTATGCT. The variable domain in full, with the rest retrieved from reference TRBV17 and TRBJ2-1, is DTTVKQNPRYKLARVGKPVNLICSQTMNHDTMYWYQKKPNQAPKLLLFYYDKILNREADTFEKFQSSRPNNSFCSLYIGSAGLEYSAMYLCASSRDRANYAEQFFGPGTRLTVL.